The sequence of this T cell receptor (beta chain) was determined in a study of shared clonotypes between healthy human individuals. Germline values: CDR1 SQVTM, CDR2 ANQGSEA. Deletions cut 6 bases from V and 3 bases from J, with 10 bases between. This CDR3 contains 12 residues. The assay was run at deep level. The repertoire was sequenced with immunoSEQ multiplex PCR; TCRdb's copy has only in-frame clones and lacks some. The data show around 1,000,000 clones, with around three quarters seen just once and 0.85% to 1% held by the top ten. This chain links TRBV29-1 with TRBJ2-3, with TRBD2 as a possible D gene (6 bases). Sequenced: memory CD4+ T cells from PBMCs. The subset here: CD45RA-negative fraction. The receptor's source is a man aged 18 to 29 in good health. Some clones in this sample may be carry-over from other donors' samples. The CDR3, as DNA: TGCAGCGTAGCGGGTAGGACAGATACGCAGTATTTT. Its protein is CSVAGRTDTQYF.